This T cell receptor beta chain was recovered during a study of identical twins. Study-level results: Cord blood's abundant beta clonotypes had fewer insertions, unlike memory repertoires.

V was shortened by 0 bases and J by 11 bases, with 16 bases between the two germline ends. In germline, CDR1 is ENHRY, CDR2 SYGVKD. CDR3 length: 14 amino acids. After template switching added a universal primer site, the resulting cDNA carried unique molecular identifiers. MiXCR was run by TCRdb on the 5' RACE reads, yielding one entry per CDR3 protein. Among about 900,000 distinct CDR3 sequences listed, around 12% were seen once. This clonotype was seen many times. The target antigen is unknown. This sample was also put to use in a study of yellow fever vaccine responses in identical twins. That source adds: Reports say the vaccine T cell response in twins looked partly convergent and partly personalized.

The material sequenced was PBMCs. The chain is built from TRBV10-3 and TRBJ1-1; D might be TRBD1 (5 bases). This receptor was identified in a young woman in good health. CDR3 in DNA: TGTGCCATCAGTGAGTCTACCGGGACCTTAAGGGCTTTCTTT. This codes for CAISESTGTLRAFF.